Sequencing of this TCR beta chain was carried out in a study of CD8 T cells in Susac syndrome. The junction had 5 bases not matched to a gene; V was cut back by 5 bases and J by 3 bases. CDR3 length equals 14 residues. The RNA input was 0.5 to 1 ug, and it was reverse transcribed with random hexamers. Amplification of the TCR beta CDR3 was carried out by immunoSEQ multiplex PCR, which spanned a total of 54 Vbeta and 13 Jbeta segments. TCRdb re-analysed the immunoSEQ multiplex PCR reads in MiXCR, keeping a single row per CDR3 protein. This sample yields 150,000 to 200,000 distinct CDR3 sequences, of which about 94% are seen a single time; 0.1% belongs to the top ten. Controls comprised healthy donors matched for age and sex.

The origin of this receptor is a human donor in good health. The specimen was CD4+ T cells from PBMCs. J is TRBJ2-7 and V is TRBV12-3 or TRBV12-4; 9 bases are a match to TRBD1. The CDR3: CASSPRDRDYEQYF. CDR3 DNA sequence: TGTGCCAGCAGTCCCCGGGACAGGGACTACGAGCAGTACTTC.